This TCR beta chain came from a study of T-cell memory formation after mild COVID-19. Study-level background: Among the donors, TCR clusters were largely specific to each donor.

Study conclusions and caveats: Day 15 to 85 contractors were CD4/CD8 balanced; later expanders leaned CD4+.

This clonotype showed up just a few times. Antigen unknown. Germline assignment: CDR1 MNHNS and CDR2 SASEGT. The CDR3 covers 16 residues. J gave up 5 bases and V 5 bases, and 9 bases lay outside the gene matches. With constant-segment primers, 5'RACE yielded cDNA libraries of TCR alpha and TCR beta that carried sample barcodes and UMIs. MiXCR, run by TCRdb on the 5' RACE reads, gives a single entry per CDR3 protein. The sample has 300,000 to 400,000 distinct CDR3 sequences; roughly an eighth are singletons. The clonotype comes from a man aged 18 to 35 who had mild COVID-19 (a few samples of this study predate the infection). Cell type and time point are not known. V usage is TRBV6-1 and J usage is TRBJ2-5; the match to TRBD2 covers 12 bases. Sequenced material: PBMCs or a T cell subset sorted from them (not recorded which). CDR3 amino acids: CASSYLAGGPYETQYF. The DNA of the CDR3 is TGTGCCAGCAGTTATCTAGCGGGGGGGCCGTACGAGACCCAGTACTTC.